The 21 T cell receptor beta chains reported below all come from one sample, sequenced in a study of blood T cells in healthy people across ages. For the second PCR, which ran for about 6 to 12 cycles, a sample-barcoded 5' primer and a J-beta primer mix were used. MiXCR was run by TCRdb on the 5' RACE reads, yielding one entry per CDR3 protein. The data show roughly 500,000 distinct CDR3 sequences, with roughly 28% seen just once and about a fifth held by the top ten. The specimen was blood. Receptors originate from a woman in her seventies in good health.

A few counts support this clonotype. The V call is TRBV29-1, the J call TRBJ1-4; D gene uncertain. Deletions cut 5 bases from V and 12 bases from J, with 28 bases between. Per the germline V gene, CDR1 is SQVTM and CDR2 is ANQGSEA. This CDR3 has 16 amino acids. CDR3: CSVIFYNRFNIRELFF. For the CDR3, the DNA is TGCAGCGTTATCTTCTATAACCGCTTTAATATACGGGAACTGTTTTTT. The full variable domain, in which reference TRBV29-1 and TRBJ1-4 provide the parts outside the CDR3, is SAVISQKPSRDICQRGTSLTIQCQVDSQVTMMFWYRQQPGQSLTLIATANQGSEATYESGFVIDKFPISRPNLTFSTLTVSNMSPEDSSIYLCSVIFYNRFNIRELFFGSGTQLSVL.

With regard to this clonotype: The junction shows a germline mismatch at one end, possibly a read error. The V gene is TRBV4-3, the J gene TRBJ2-4, with TRBD2 matching 8 bases. This CDR3 is built from 16 residues. The germline V gene has CDR1 LGHNA and CDR2 YSLEER. The DNA for the CDR3 is TGCGCCAGCAGCCCCGCGGGGGGCGAGTCCAAAAACATTCAGTCCTTC. Its protein is CASSPAGGESKNIQSF.

CDR3 region: CASSPISTVNTEAFF. The DNA for the CDR3 is TGTGCCAGCAGCCCCATCTCAACAGTGAACACTGAAGCTTTCTTT. The J gene is TRBJ1-1, the V gene TRBV14; D ambiguous. The CDR3 runs 15 residues. Germline-derived CDR1 and CDR2 are SGHDN and FVKESK. With 4 bases removed from V and 0 bases from J, the gap between germline ends came to 12 bases.

The chain couples TRBV20-1 to TRBJ1-2; weak D call: TRBD1 (5 bases). The CDR3 consists of 13 residues. V was shortened by 1 base and J by 7 bases, with 13 bases between the two germline ends. Germline CDR1 and CDR2: DFQATT and SNEGSKA (reference sequence). This chain's CDR3 is CSARVGRGVGYTF. The DNA for the CDR3 is TGCAGTGCTAGAGTTGGCAGAGGGGTTGGCTACACCTTC.

This clonotype was recorded a few times. V is TRBV24-1 and J is TRBJ1-2; no reliable D call. CDR3 length: 11 residues. Deletions cut 9 bases from V and 2 bases from J, with 6 bases between. The germline V gene encodes CDR1 KGHDR and CDR2 SFDVKD. The CDR3 region is CATSSNYGYTF. CDR3 DNA sequence: TGTGCCACCTCGTCAAACTATGGCTACACCTTC.

Comment on this clonotype: The junction departs from germline at one end; a sequencing error may be responsible. In nucleotides, the CDR3 is TGTGCCATCAGTGGACTTGGACTAGCGGGGGGGCCCCGACTCACAGATACGCAGTATTTT. This translates into CAISGLGLAGGPRLTDTQYF. The chain couples TRBV6-1 to TRBJ2-3; TRBD2 matches at 15 bases. Germline V gene data show CDR1 as MNHNS and CDR2 as SASEGT. The CDR3 consists of 20 residues.

This chain uses TRBV20-1 with TRBJ2-5; D perhaps matches TRBD2 (6 bases). CDR3 length: 13 residues. CDR1 DFQATT and CDR2 SNEGSKA come from the germline V gene (reference sequence). The V end was cut by 5 bases, the J end by 3 bases, with 13 bases between. CDR3 region: CSADGTGEETQYF. CDR3 in DNA: TGCAGTGCTGACGGCACGGGGGAAGAGACCCAGTACTTC.

This clonotype was counted between two and nine times. The V and J genes are TRBV9 and TRBJ1-6; unclear D gene. The CDR3 has 13 residues. Per the germline V gene, CDR1 is SGDLS and CDR2 is YYNGEE. V lost 0 bases and J 9 bases, leaving 7 bases between the germline ends. The CDR3 loop reads CASSVGSGSPLHF. The CDR3 coding sequence is TGTGCCAGCAGCGTAGGGTCGGGTTCACCCCTCCACTTT.

The chain links TRBV3-1 to TRBJ2-5; 7 bases fit TRBD2. The CDR3 length is 17 residues. Germline V gene lookup returns CDR1 LGHDT and CDR2 YNNKEL (reference sequence). Trimming removed 2 bases from V and 5 bases from J; junction bases left unmatched: 14. This CDR3 is CASSQYASGHLGETQYF. The CDR3 nucleotides are TGTGCCAGCAGCCAATATGCTAGCGGACACTTAGGTGAGACCCAGTACTTC.

J is TRBJ2-3 and V is TRBV7-2, with D tentatively TRBD1 (5 bases). Trimming stripped 3 bases from V and 9 bases from J, with 19 bases between. Germline CDR1 SGHTA, CDR2 FQGNSA. The CDR3 sequence is 15 residues long. The CDR3 nucleotides are TGTGCCAGCAGCTTGGGGCGGCGGCCGTTTGCGACGCAGTATTTT. Its protein product is CASSLGRRPFATQYF.

This clonotype was observed a handful of times. The V and J genes are TRBV29-1 and TRBJ1-1, with D perhaps TRBD1 (5 bases). In germline, CDR1 is SQVTM, CDR2 ANQGSEA. CDR3 length: 13 residues. With 4 bases removed from V and 4 bases from J, the gap between germline ends came to 13 bases. CDR3 nucleotides: TGCAGCGTTGCGTGGGGCTTTGGCACTGAAGCTTTCTTT. This translates into CSVAWGFGTEAFF.

Regarding this clonotype: A much larger clonotype is one base distant, so this may be a read error. The rearrangement uses TRBV7-9 and TRBJ1-1; 8 bases line up with TRBD1. The CDR3 sequence is 15 residues long. Germline V gene sequence: CDR1 SEHNR, CDR2 FQNEAQ (reference sequence). The trim removed 5 bases at V and 1 base at J, leaving 6 bases unmatched. The CDR3 DNA reads TGTGCCAGCAGCCCCCGGACAGGGACGAACACTGAAGCTTTCTTT. It yields the protein CASSPRTGTNTEAFF.

The chain has TRBV12-5 and TRBJ2-7; the D is unclear. V gave up 0 bases and J gave up 2 bases, with 14 bases separating them. CDR3 length equals 16 residues. Germline assignment: CDR1 LGHNT and CDR2 FRNRAP. In nucleotides, the CDR3 is TGTGCTAGTGGTTTGGTAGGCGCCGATGGAACCTACGAGCAGTACTTC. This gives the protein CASGLVGADGTYEQYF.

In regard to this clonotype: Mismatch with germline at one junction end may stem from a read error. The rearrangement links TRBV6-1 to TRBJ2-6; tentative D call: TRBD2 (6 bases). Looked up from germline, CDR1 is MNHNS and CDR2 is SASEGT. The CDR3 has 15 residues. The CDR3 nucleotides read TGTGCCAGCAAAGGCGGGAACTCTGGGGCCAACGTCCCGACTTTC. This sequence encodes CASKGGNSGANVPTF.

This clonotype was picked up a small number of times. The rearrangement joins TRBV7-8 to TRBJ2-1; tentative D call: TRBD2 (5 bases). Germline V lookup: CDR1 SGHVS, CDR2 FQNEAQ. The CDR3 consists of 15 residues. Between the trimmed V and J ends, which lost 6 bases and 4 bases, there was a span of 16 bases. The CDR3 here is CASSFLAFSYNEQFF. In DNA form, the CDR3 reads TGTGCCAGCAGTTTCTTAGCGTTTTCTTACAATGAGCAGTTCTTC.

This clonotype has a single count. V usage is TRBV5-6 and J usage is TRBJ1-2; no clear D gene. The germline V gene has CDR1 SGHDT and CDR2 YYEEEE. CDR3 length: 15 residues. Trimming shortened V by 2 bases and J by 4 bases, and 15 bases separated the two germline ends. The CDR3 coding sequence is TGTGCCAGCAGCTTATCAGGAACAGCCTCCTATGGCTACACCTTC. It yields the protein CASSLSGTASYGYTF.

This rearrangement joins TRBV6-6 to TRBJ2-5, with a tentative D call TRBD1 (6 bases). Per the germline V gene, CDR1 is MNHNY and CDR2 is SVGAGI (reference sequence). The CDR3 spans 16 residues. Trimming cost V 6 bases and J 3 bases, with 20 bases left between them. The CDR3 region has the DNA TGTGCCAGCAGAACTACTTCACAGGGAAGTGAAGAGACCCAGTACTTC. Amino acids: CASRTTSQGSEETQYF.

The chain is built from TRBV4-3 and TRBJ2-1; TRBD2 matches at 7 bases. Germline trimming cut 0 bases from V and 13 bases from J; bases unmatched to any gene: 6. Germline V gene data show CDR1 as LGHNA and CDR2 as YSLEER. The CDR3 is made up of 13 amino acids. The chain's CDR3 is CASSQDRDYHQFF. In DNA, the CDR3 is TGCGCCAGCAGCCAAGACCGGGACTACCATCAGTTCTTC.

This clonotype was seen only a few times. The chain joins TRBV2 to TRBJ2-2; D ambiguous. Germline V gene sequence: CDR1 SNHLY, CDR2 FYNNEI. The V end was cut by 3 bases, the J end by 10 bases, with 18 bases between. This CDR3 region has 15 residues. In DNA, the CDR3 is TGTGCCAGCAGTGACTCTAGAGCTTACCATCCGGAGCTGTTTTTT. Translating it yields CASSDSRAYHPELFF.

J is TRBJ1-4 and V is TRBV27, with D possibly matching TRBD1 (6 bases). Germline V gives CDR1 MNHEY, CDR2 SMNVEV (reference sequence). The CDR3 is 17 residues long. With 5 bases removed from V and 7 bases from J, the gap between germline ends came to 23 bases. The CDR3 sequence is CASSPDRDTGNGEKLFF. The CDR3 nucleotides read TGTGCCAGCAGTCCGGACCGCGACACAGGGAACGGTGAAAAACTGTTTTTT.

This clonotype was detected a few times. V is TRBV7-2 and J is TRBJ2-3; D ambiguous. CDR3 size: 15 residues. Germline lookup yields CDR1 SGHTA and CDR2 FQGNSA. The germline V and J ends were trimmed by 2 bases and 1 base, with 10 bases remaining between them. The CDR3 nucleotides are TGTGCCAGCAGCTTAATACTTGAACGCACAGATACGCAGTATTTT. It codes for CASSLILERTDTQYF.